This TCR beta chain was observed in a study of shared clonotypes between healthy human individuals. Findings and limits, study-wide: When compared with the clonotypes that were shared by all four sorted-subset donors, the non-shared clonotypes turned out to have lower generation probabilities.

Among the donors, all were Caucasian adults who lived in Nashville, Tennessee. CD45RA-negative memory and CD45RA+ naive subsets were split from the CD4+ cells. Repertoires were generated with immunoSEQ multiplex PCR, while TCRdb's copy carries only in-frame clones and drops some. This sample has around 1.5 million clones; under 99% occur once, and the top ten carry 0.4% to 0.55%. This CDR3 region has 15 residues. Per the germline V gene, CDR1 is SSHAT and CDR2 is FNYEAQ (reference sequence). For this clone: Its antigen is as yet unknown. The junction and the germline gene differ at one end; a read error may be behind it.

This clonotype was obtained from a man aged 30 to 39 in good health. Sequencing was performed on naive CD4+ T cells sorted from blood. Documented subset: CD45RA+ positively selected. The chain combines TRBV7-7 with TRBJ2-3; TRBD1 matches at 10 bases. Here the CDR3 DNA reads TGTGCTAGCAGCTTAGGACAGGGGGACACAGATACGCAGTATTTT. Translating gives CASSLGQGDTDTQYF.